This note documents a single T cell receptor (beta chain) sequence. This record belongs to a study of blood T cell repertoires in COVID-19. Study at large: PBMCs, B-cell-depleted T cells, or T cells provided the cDNA or gDNA that made up the material.

The assay was immunoSEQ multiplex PCR, and TCRdb's table has in-frame clones only and misses some. The profile covers about 98,000 clones, with around nine tenths appearing a single time and about 5% taken by the ten largest. This CDR3 is 16 amino acids long. Trimming took 0 bases from V and 4 from J; bases not matched to a gene: 7. From germline, CDR1 is MNHNS and CDR2 SASEGT. What was sequenced was peripheral blood. This receptor was taken from a man between 65 and 85 years old with acute or convalescent COVID-19. The chain links TRBV6-1 to TRBJ2-7; 9 bases are a match to TRBD1. CDR3 loop: CASSEASLTGGYEQYV. The CDR3 coding sequence is TGTGCCAGCAGTGAAGCGTCGTTGACAGGGGGGTACGAGCAGTACGTC.